These 26 T cell receptor beta chains originate from one sample sequenced in a study of shared clonotypes between healthy human individuals. TCRdb keeps only in-frame clones here, not all; method: immunoSEQ multiplex PCR. Of about 2.5 million clones in the sample, 85% to 95% were seen once. The sample taken for sequencing was naive CD4+ T cells from PBMCs. Subset in this sample: CD45RA+ positively selected. The receptors shown here come from a young man in good health. Some clones in this sample may be carry-over from other donors' samples.

The chain is built from TRBV27 and TRBJ2-7; 7 bases align to TRBD2. CDR1 and CDR2 (germline): MNHEY, SMNVEV (reference sequence). The CDR3 extends over 14 amino acids. V gave up 6 bases and J gave up 7 bases; unmatched junction bases: 12. The CDR3 loop is CASRKPGLSSEQYF. The CDR3 nucleotides read TGTGCCAGCAGGAAACCGGGACTAAGCTCTGAGCAGTACTTC.

The chain combines TRBV6-5 with TRBJ2-5, with a tentative D call TRBD2 (7 bases). The CDR3 runs 14 residues. Per the germline V gene, CDR1 is MNHEY and CDR2 is SVGAGI. The V gene lost 8 bases and the J gene lost 2 bases, with 15 bases spanning the gap. The CDR3 loop reads CASQRGREQETQYF. The CDR3 bases are TGTGCCAGCCAACGGGGGCGGGAGCAAGAGACCCAGTACTTC.

This clone was recorded once. The rearrangement joins TRBV29-1 to TRBJ1-2; D unclear. The germline V gene encodes CDR1 SQVTM and CDR2 ANQGSEA. V lost 2 bases, J lost 9 bases, and 4 bases lay in between. CDR3 length: 9 amino acids. The CDR3 sequence is CSVENSYTF. CDR3 coding DNA: TGCAGCGTTGAAAATAGCTACACCTTC. Full variable domain (remainder filled in from reference TRBV29-1 and TRBJ1-2): SAVISQKPSRDICQRGTSLTIQCQVDSQVTMMFWYRQQPGQSLTLIATANQGSEATYESGFVIDKFPISRPNLTFSTLTVSNMSPEDSSIYLCSVENSYTFGSGTRLTVV.

The V gene is TRBV5-1, the J gene TRBJ2-5, with no clear D. The germline V gene has CDR1 SGHRS and CDR2 YFSETQ. Trimming stripped 1 base from V and 5 bases from J, with 9 bases between. This CDR3 contains 13 residues. This chain's CDR3 is CASSLRAAETQYF. DNA for the CDR3: TGCGCCAGCAGCTTGAGGGCAGCGGAGACCCAGTACTTC. The complete variable domain, with remaining parts taken from reference TRBV5-1 and TRBJ2-5, reads KAGVTQTPRYLIKTRGQQVTLSCSPISGHRSVSWYQQTPGQGLQFLFEYFSETQRNKGNFPGRFSGRQFSNSRSEMNVSTLELGDSALYLCASSLRAAETQYFGPGTRLLVL.

This chain connects TRBV28 to TRBJ2-7; 8 nucleotides match TRBD2. This CDR3 contains 15 residues. Looked up from germline, CDR1 is MDHEN and CDR2 is SYDVKM. V was pared by 4 bases and J by 5 bases, with 10 bases of the junction left unmatched. The CDR3 is CASSSHGGGAHEQYF. CDR3 sequence (DNA): TGTGCCAGCAGTTCCCACGGGGGGGGTGCCCACGAGCAGTACTTC.

J is TRBJ2-3 and V is TRBV2; TRBD1 matches at 8 bases. Germline-derived CDR1 and CDR2 are SNHLY and FYNNEI. The CDR3 extends over 15 amino acids. Trimming at V came to 4 bases and at J to 5 bases, leaving 8 bases not matched to a gene. DNA of the CDR3: TGTGCCAGCAGTGGGGGCAGGGGGCCCGGAGATACGCAGTATTTT. Protein: CASSGGRGPGDTQYF.

The rearrangement joins TRBV19 to TRBJ2-7; no reliable D call. This CDR3 has 15 residues. Germline V gene lookup returns CDR1 LNHDA and CDR2 SQIVND (reference sequence). Trimming cost V 9 bases and J 2 bases, with 20 bases left between them. The CDR3 sequence is CARPLKAPHPYEQYF. The CDR3 coding sequence is TGTGCCAGACCCCTTAAGGCGCCTCATCCCTACGAGCAGTACTTC.

The genes are TRBV15 and TRBJ2-3; tentative D call: TRBD1 (5 bases). Germline CDR1 and CDR2: LNHNV and YYDKDF (reference sequence). The V and J ends lost 1 base and 3 bases respectively, with 8 bases between them. This CDR3 spans 14 amino acids. CDR3 in amino acids: CATSRGRETDTQYF. The DNA of the CDR3 is TGTGCCACCAGCAGAGGCAGGGAAACAGATACGCAGTATTTT.

The CDR3 DNA reads as TGCAGCGTTGTGGAGGGAACTTCGCAAGAGACCCAGTACTTC. This encodes CSVVEGTSQETQYF. The chain links TRBV29-1 to TRBJ2-5; maybe TRBD2 (6 bases). The CDR3 sequence is 14 residues long. Germline CDR1 is SQVTM and CDR2 is ANQGSEA. Trimming removed 4 bases from V and 2 bases from J, with 14 bases in between.

On this clone: The same CDR3 also results from other DNA sequences found in this sample. This chain connects TRBV18 to TRBJ2-7; no definite D call. The length of the CDR3 is 12 residues. Germline V gives CDR1 KGHSH, CDR2 LQKENI. The V gene lost 3 bases and the J gene lost 2 bases, with 5 bases spanning the gap. CDR3 nucleotides: TGTGCCAGCTCACCCGGAACCTACGAGCAGTACTTC. As protein: CASSPGTYEQYF.

The CDR3 nucleotides are TGTGCCAGTAGTATCCAGGGGCCCCACTCTGGGGCCAACGTCCTGACTTTC. This gives the protein CASSIQGPHSGANVLTF. The chain couples TRBV19 to TRBJ2-6; perhaps TRBD1 as D (6 bases). Germline CDR1 LNHDA, CDR2 SQIVND (reference sequence). Between the trimmed V and J ends, which lost 3 bases and 0 bases, there was a span of 12 bases. This CDR3 spans 17 amino acids.

This clone was seen only once. V gene TRBV28 combines with J gene TRBJ2-7; no reliable D call. The CDR3 has 11 amino acids. Between the trimmed V and J ends, which lost 11 bases and 3 bases, there was a span of 11 bases. CDR1 is MDHEN and CDR2 is SYDVKM in the germline V gene. This chain's CDR3 is CAGADRYEQYF. The DNA for the CDR3 is TGTGCCGGTGCGGACCGCTACGAGCAGTACTTC.

Here the CDR3 reads CASSLVLAEGNYEQYF. CDR3 sequence (DNA): TGTGCCAGCAGCTTGGTATTAGCGGAGGGGAACTACGAGCAGTACTTC. V usage is TRBV5-5 and J usage is TRBJ2-7, with TRBD2 as a possible D gene (6 bases). The CDR3 consists of 16 residues. Trimming removed 0 bases from V and 3 bases from J, with 16 bases in between. Germline V gene lookup returns CDR1 SGHKS and CDR2 YYEKEE (reference sequence).

This chain links TRBV11-3 with TRBJ2-1; 7 nucleotides match TRBD2. CDR1 and CDR2 (germline): SGHNT, YENEEA. Unmatched junction bases numbered 5, after V lost 1 base and J lost 5 bases. CDR3 length equals 15 residues. In DNA, the CDR3 is TGTGCCAGCAGCTTAGCGGGAGGATGGAACAATGAGCAGTTCTTC. Its translation is CASSLAGGWNNEQFF.

This clone was seen a single time. This chain connects TRBV2 to TRBJ2-2; maybe TRBD1 (5 bases). The germline V gene encodes CDR1 SNHLY and CDR2 FYNNEI. Trimming left V 8 bases short and J 2 bases short, with 9 bases between. This CDR3 contains 13 residues. The DNA of the CDR3 is TGTGCCAGCCCAGACAGCAACACCGGGGAGCTGTTTTTT. Translation gives CASPDSNTGELFF.

This clone has only one observation. DNA for the CDR3: TGTGCCACCAGCAGAGATCGACTGGTGAACACTGAAGCTTTCTTT. Amino acid sequence: CATSRDRLVNTEAFF. The gene calls are TRBV15 and TRBJ1-1; no reliable D call. V lost 0 bases, J lost 0 bases, and 8 bases lay in between. From germline, CDR1 is LNHNV and CDR2 YYDKDF (reference sequence). This CDR3 spans 15 amino acids.

The CDR3 coding sequence is TGTGCCAGCAGCCCCGGGACGGAGAACAATGAGCAGTTCTTC. Its protein is CASSPGTENNEQFF. The chain uses TRBV5-4 and TRBJ2-1; D might be TRBD1 or TRBD2, each matching 5 bases. From germline, CDR1 is SGHNT and CDR2 YYREEE (reference sequence). V was shortened by 4 bases and J by 5 bases, with 13 bases between the two germline ends. This CDR3 spans 14 amino acids.

CDR3: CASSLVERSKGQYF. The CDR3 DNA sequence: TGCGCCAGCAGCTTGGTAGAGAGAAGTAAGGGGCAGTACTTC. This sequence joins TRBV5-1 and TRBJ2-7; no firm D call. Germline CDR1 and CDR2: SGHRS and YFSETQ. CDR3 length equals 14 residues. V was pared by 0 bases and J by 9 bases, with 16 bases between.

The V and J genes are TRBV21-1 and TRBJ2-7; the D call of TRBD2 is as the table states it, not checked on the DNA. TRBV21-1 counts as a pseudogene. This CDR3 comprises 15 residues. For the CDR3, the DNA is TGTGCCAGCAGCGGAACTCCGGGACTATTTTACGAGCAGTACTTC. This gives the protein CASSGTPGLFYEQYF.

The chain employs TRBV6-1 and TRBJ1-1, with TRBD1 as a possible D gene (5 bases). V shed 2 bases and J shed 13 bases, with 26 bases lying between them. Germline V CDR1 and CDR2: MNHNS, SASEGT. This CDR3 has 16 residues. The CDR3 loop reads CASSEHGWGPAFRGFF. DNA of the CDR3: TGTGCCAGCAGTGAACATGGGTGGGGACCGGCCTTTCGGGGTTTCTTT.

The chain carries TRBV28 and TRBJ2-7; 15 positions agree with TRBD2. This CDR3 comprises 17 residues. With 4 bases clipped from V and 4 bases from J, the junction kept 8 bases outside the gene matches. CDR1 and CDR2 from the germline V gene are MDHEN and SYDVKM. The CDR3 protein is CASSYRTSGRARYEQYF. The CDR3 DNA sequence: TGTGCCAGCAGTTATCGGACTAGCGGGAGGGCCAGGTACGAGCAGTACTTC.

The gene calls are TRBV10-1 and TRBJ2-5, with D perhaps TRBD1 (6 bases). The length of the CDR3 is 13 residues. Trimming took 2 bases from V and 5 from J, leaving 9 bases between them. CDR1 is WNHNN and CDR2 is SYGVQD in the germline V gene (reference sequence). CDR3 region: CASSEGTSETQYF. CDR3 DNA sequence: TGCGCCAGCAGTGAGGGGACAAGCGAGACCCAGTACTTC.

The chain employs TRBV18 and TRBJ2-1; 7 bases match TRBD2. V dropped 3 bases and J dropped 8; count of bases not matched to a gene: 13. The CDR3 consists of 16 residues. Germline V CDR1 and CDR2: KGHSH, LQKENI. The CDR3 loop is CASSPPRTRGLDEQFF. CDR3 DNA: TGTGCCAGCTCACCCCCCCGGACTAGGGGTTTGGATGAGCAGTTCTTC.

V usage is TRBV19 and J usage is TRBJ2-7; D is ambiguous. Germline-derived CDR1 and CDR2 are LNHDA and SQIVND (reference sequence). CDR3 length equals 12 residues. V was cut by 4 bases and J by 5 bases, with 9 bases left in between. CDR3 DNA: TGTGCCAGTAGTACACTCGATAACGAGCAGTACTTC. Its protein product is CASSTLDNEQYF.

Of note for this clone: The identical CDR3 is also encoded by other nucleotide sequences in the sample. The rearrangement links TRBV7-9 to TRBJ2-1; the D gene is possibly TRBD1 (5 bases). Germline CDR1 SEHNR, CDR2 FQNEAQ (reference sequence). V was cut by 4 bases and J by 3 bases, with 10 bases left in between. The CDR3 sequence is 14 residues long. In DNA form, the CDR3 reads TGTGCCAGCAGCTCAACAGGATTCTACAATGAGCAGTTCTTC. Amino acids: CASSSTGFYNEQFF.

J is TRBJ2-7 and V is TRBV11-2, with a weak D call TRBD2 (6 bases). Trimming removed 3 bases from V and 0 bases from J, with 15 bases in between. The CDR3 has 16 amino acids. Per germline, CDR1 SGHAT and CDR2 FQNNGV. CDR3 DNA: TGTGCCAGCAGCTTCCCCGGGAGAGCCTCCTCCTACGAGCAGTACTTC. Protein: CASSFPGRASSYEQYF.